This T cell receptor beta chain is drawn from a study of cytomegalovirus exposure and HLA in healthy donors. V was shortened by 7 bases and J by 0 bases, with 14 bases between the two germline ends. The CDR3 sequence is 15 residues long. Germline lookup yields CDR1 SGHTA and CDR2 FQGNSA. The PCR contained 60 Vbeta and 13 Jbeta primers. Produced via immunoSEQ multiplex PCR; TCRdb's table is partial and in-frame only. This sample has some 200,000 clones; roughly 80% occur once, and the top ten carry 1.7%. Unrecorded immune exposure was likely among donors, who were nominally healthy when sampled. V is TRBV7-2 and J is TRBJ2-3; D is perhaps TRBD2 (5 bases). This receptor was obtained from a woman between 18 and 29 years old in good health and CMV-seronegative. The specimen sequenced was PBMCs. The CDR3 loop reads CASTQGGYSTDTQYF. DNA for the CDR3: TGTGCCAGCACCCAAGGAGGATATAGCACAGATACGCAGTATTTT.